This entry lists 15 T cell receptor beta chains sequenced from one sample in a study of low-dose radiotherapy and immunotherapy resistance in tumors. The time point was: after trial treatment. Regarding treatment: LDRT plus nivolumab, ipilimumab, low-dose cyclophosphamide and aspirin (RACIN trial). TRAV and TRBV primers primed cDNA for both TCRalpha and TCRbeta. With a V-primer adapter and a constant-region primer, TCRs were amplified for approximately 19 PCR cycles. One entry per CDR3 protein, called by TCRdb with MiXCR from the reads. The sample consists of around 80,000 distinct CDR3 sequences, less than 20% of them appearing once. The source was PBMCs, collected after low-dose radiotherapy plus immunotherapy. Receptors originate from a male donor with prostate cancer.

The chain couples TRBV11-3 to TRBJ2-2; TRBD2 matches at 9 bases. Looked up from germline, CDR1 is SGHNT and CDR2 is YENEEA. This CDR3 is 15 amino acids long. Trimming at V came to 4 bases and at J to 5 bases, leaving 5 bases not matched to a gene. The CDR3 spells CASSSGLAGTGELFF. The CDR3 DNA follows: TGTGCCAGCAGCTCGGGACTAGCAGGGACCGGGGAGCTGTTTTTT.

In its sample, this clonotype was seen many times. The chain employs TRBV28 and TRBJ2-5; D unresolved. The V gene's germline CDR1 is MDHEN and CDR2 SYDVKM. This CDR3 has 14 residues. Trimming cost V 6 bases and J 5 bases, with 16 bases left between them. The CDR3 is CASSTPKPGETQYF. The CDR3 bases are TGTGCCAGCAGCACCCCCAAACCCGGGGAGACCCAGTACTTC. Full variable domain (missing parts from reference TRBV28 and TRBJ2-5): DVKVTQSSRYLVKRTGEKVFLECVQDMDHENMFWYRQDPGLGLRLIYFSYDVKMKEKGDIPEGYSVSREKKERFSLILESASTNQTSMYLCASSTPKPGETQYFGPGTRLLVL.

This clonotype was counted ten times or more. The chain employs TRBV5-5 and TRBJ2-2, with TRBD1 identical over 9 bases. CDR1 and CDR2 (germline): SGHKS, YYEKEE (reference sequence). This CDR3 is 15 amino acids long. V trimming: 0 bases; J trimming: 5 bases; junction bases outside the gene matches: 2. The CDR3 coding sequence is TGTGCCAGCAGCTTGGGGGACAGGGTGACCGGGGAGCTGTTTTTT. Protein sequence: CASSLGDRVTGELFF.

The table lists this clonotype with many counts. The chain has TRBV7-2 and TRBJ2-7; no reliable D call. In germline, CDR1 is SGHTA, CDR2 FQGNSA. The CDR3 length is 14 residues. The V gene lost 2 bases and the J gene lost 0 bases, with 8 bases spanning the gap. CDR3: CASSLSASSYEQYF. The CDR3 coding sequence is TGTGCCAGCAGCTTAAGCGCCAGCTCCTACGAGCAGTACTTC.

This clonotype came up many times. V gene TRBV10-3 combines with J gene TRBJ2-3; D may be TRBD2 (6 bases). V was pared by 4 bases and J by 3 bases, with 11 bases between. The V gene's germline CDR1 is ENHRY and CDR2 SYGVKD. This CDR3 contains 14 residues. DNA for the CDR3: TGTGCCATCAGTGGGGAAGGAGGGACAGATACGCAGTATTTT. It encodes CAISGEGGTDTQYF.

This clonotype was observed at least ten times. The CDR3 DNA sequence: TGTGCCAGTAGTATTCCTAATCAGCAGTATTTT. Translating gives CASSIPNQQYF. The chain uses TRBV19 and TRBJ2-3, with D unresolved. Germline lookup yields CDR1 LNHDA and CDR2 SQIVND (reference sequence). V was pared by 3 bases and J by 11 bases, with 9 bases between. The CDR3 covers 11 residues.

This clonotype has at least ten counts. The gene calls are TRBV7-2 and TRBJ2-3; no clear D. The V end lost 7 bases, the J end lost 1 base, and 15 bases lay between the germline ends. This CDR3 is built from 15 residues. The germline gives CDR1 SGHTA, CDR2 FQGNSA. The CDR3 loop is CASTSLGVRTDTQYF. The CDR3, as DNA: TGTGCCAGCACCTCCCTTGGGGTGCGCACAGATACGCAGTATTTT.

The chain recombines TRBV28 with TRBJ2-2; D unresolved. Trimming left V 8 bases short and J 1 base short, with 14 bases between. CDR1 is MDHEN, CDR2 SYDVKM, per germline. The CDR3 has 15 residues. The CDR3 coding sequence is TGTGCCAGCCGAGACTGGGCCCGGAACACCGGGGAGCTGTTTTTT. This encodes CASRDWARNTGELFF.

This clonotype was counted at least ten times. This chain joins TRBV6-5 and TRBJ1-1; 8 bases are a match to TRBD1. V shed 7 bases, J shed 9 bases, and the junction held 7 bases outside the gene matches. Germline loops: CDR1 MNHEY, CDR2 SVGAGI. The CDR3 totals 12 residues. The CDR3 sequence is CASTDRTGKAFF. The DNA of the CDR3 is TGTGCCAGCACTGACAGGACAGGGAAAGCTTTCTTT.

This clonotype was seen many times. This chain joins TRBV4-3 and TRBJ2-1; D might be TRBD2 (5 bases). The CDR3 is 14 amino acids. Germline V gives CDR1 LGHNA, CDR2 YSLEER. Trimming removed 1 base at V and 10 bases at J, with 14 bases between. The CDR3 DNA sequence: TGCGCCAGCAGCCAAGCGCTAGCACCTCGGGAGCAGTTCTTC. It translates to CASSQALAPREQFF.

With regard to this clonotype: Given the absence of the conserved phenylalanine or tryptophan at the CDR3 end, a read error is likely. The DNA is omitted, as the CDR3 cannot be located on it reliably, and the CDR3 follows TCRdb's listing. The chain carries TRBV28 and TRBJ2-7; TRBD1, as called in the table, went unchecked against the DNA. Germline CDR1 reads MDHEN; CDR2 reads SYDVKM. The CDR3 spans 15 residues, counting both ends. CDR3 loop: CASSLLRGSSYEKYC.

This clonotype was seen a few times. The chain couples TRBV29-1 to TRBJ2-3; 7 bases map to TRBD2. CDR3 length equals 14 residues. The ends lost 6 bases at V and 7 bases at J; junction bases unmatched: 13. Germline CDR1 reads SQVTM; CDR2 reads ANQGSEA. In DNA, the CDR3 is TGCAGCGTATCCCCCAGCGGGATGTACAATACGCAGTATTTT. Translated: CSVSPSGMYNTQYF.

The V and J genes are TRBV2 and TRBJ2-3, with no clear D. The germline gives CDR1 SNHLY, CDR2 FYNNEI. V was cut by 10 bases and J by 6 bases, with 17 bases left in between. This CDR3 spans 13 amino acids. For the CDR3, the DNA is TGTGCCACCTCTATAACTCGTCCTGATACGCAGTATTTT. Its translation: CATSITRPDTQYF.

Worth noting for this clonotype: A read error likely explains this, since a far larger clone differs by one base. This rearrangement joins TRBV6-2 or TRBV6-3 to TRBJ2-7, with TRBD2 identical over 13 bases. This CDR3 comprises 20 residues. Per germline, CDR1 MNHEY and CDR2 SVGEGT. Trimming at V came to 0 bases and at J to 7 bases, leaving 18 bases not matched to a gene. CDR3 in amino acids: CASSYSLDQTSGRSYNEQYF. For the CDR3, the DNA is TGTGCCAGCAGTTACTCACTCGACCAGACTAGCGGGAGGTCGTACAATGAGCAGTACTTC.

This clonotype came up many times. J is TRBJ2-1 and V is TRBV30; D gene unclear. The CDR3 covers 13 residues. V was trimmed by 4 bases and J by 10 bases, leaving 17 bases between them. Germline V gives CDR1 GTSNPN, CDR2 SVGIG (reference sequence). The CDR3 region has the DNA TGTGCCTGGACCTCCCTGAATAAACGGGAGCAGTTCTTC. It translates to CAWTSLNKREQFF. Together with reference TRBV30 and TRBJ2-1, the CDR3 gives the full variable domain: SQTIHQWPATLVQPVGSPLSLECTVEGTSNPNLYWYRQAAGRGLQLLFYSVGIGQISSEVPQNLSASRPQDRQFILSSKKLLLSDSGFYLCAWTSLNKREQFFGPGTRLTVL.